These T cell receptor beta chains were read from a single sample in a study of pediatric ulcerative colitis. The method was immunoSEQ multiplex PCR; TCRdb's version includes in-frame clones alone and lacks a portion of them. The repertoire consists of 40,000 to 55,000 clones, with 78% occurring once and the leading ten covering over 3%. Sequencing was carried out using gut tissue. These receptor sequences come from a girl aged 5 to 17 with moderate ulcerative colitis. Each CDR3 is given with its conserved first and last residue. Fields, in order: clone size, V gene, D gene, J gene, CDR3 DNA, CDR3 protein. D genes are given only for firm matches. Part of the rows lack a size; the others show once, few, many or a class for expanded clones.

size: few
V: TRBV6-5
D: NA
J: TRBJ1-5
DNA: TGTGCCAGCAGCTACCGGGGAGACAATCAGCCCCAGCATTTT
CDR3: CASSYRGDNQPQHF

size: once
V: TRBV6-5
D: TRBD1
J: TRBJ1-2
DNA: TGTGCCAGCAGTTTACAGGGGGCGGACTATGGCTACACCTTC
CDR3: CASSLQGADYGYTF

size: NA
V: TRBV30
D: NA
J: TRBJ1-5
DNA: TGTGCCTGGAGTGGTGACAGTTTAAATCAGCCCCAGCATTTT
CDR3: CAWSGDSLNQPQHF

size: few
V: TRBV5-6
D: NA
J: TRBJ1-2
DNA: TGTGCCAGCAGCCGTGACACCCGCTCGTATGGCTACACCTTC
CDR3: CASSRDTRSYGYTF

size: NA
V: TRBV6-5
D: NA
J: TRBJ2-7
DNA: TGTGCCAGCAGTCTTCGACTGGGGGGCCACGAGCAGTACTTC
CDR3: CASSLRLGGHEQYF

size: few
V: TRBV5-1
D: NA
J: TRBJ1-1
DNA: TGCGCCAGCAGCTTGGCAAGTGGTGGCACTGAAGCTTTCTTT
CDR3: CASSLASGGTEAFF

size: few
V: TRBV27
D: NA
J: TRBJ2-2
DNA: TGTGCCAGCGGGCCCGTGAACACCGGGGAGCTGTTTTTT
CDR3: CASGPVNTGELFF

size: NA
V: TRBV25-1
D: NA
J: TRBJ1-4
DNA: TGTGCCAGCATGAGGTCGGCAGGGAGAAATGAAAAACTGTTTTTT
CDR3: CASMRSAGRNEKLFF

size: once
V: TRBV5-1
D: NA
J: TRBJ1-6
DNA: TGCGCCAGCAGCTTGTCAACACAGGAGAATAATTCACCCCTCCACTTT
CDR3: CASSLSTQENNSPLHF

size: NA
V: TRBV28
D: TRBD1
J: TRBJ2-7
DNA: TGTGCCAGCAGTTTACCCGGGACAGGGAGGGCCGAGCAGTACTTC
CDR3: CASSLPGTGRAEQYF

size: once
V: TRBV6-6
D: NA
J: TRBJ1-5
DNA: TGTGCCAGCAGTCGCAGGGCGCAAGATCAGCCCCAGCATTTT
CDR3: CASSRRAQDQPQHF

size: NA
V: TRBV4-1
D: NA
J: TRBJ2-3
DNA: TGCGCCAGCAGCCAAGAAACAGATACGCAGTATTTT
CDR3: CASSQETDTQYF

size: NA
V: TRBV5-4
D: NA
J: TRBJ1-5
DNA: TGTGCCAGCAGCTTGGGGATCGGGGCCGATCAGCCCCAGCATTTT
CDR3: CASSLGIGADQPQHF

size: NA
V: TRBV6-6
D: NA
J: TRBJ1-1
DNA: TGTGCCAGCAGTTACCCGCAGGACGAAGCTTTCTTT
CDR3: CASSYPQDEAFF

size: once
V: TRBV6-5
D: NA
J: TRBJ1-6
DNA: TGTGCCAGCAGACTGGACTCCTATAATTCACCCCTCCACTTT
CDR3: CASRLDSYNSPLHF

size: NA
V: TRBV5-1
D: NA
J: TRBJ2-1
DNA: TGCGCCAGCAGCTTGGCCGCCGCCGGTGAAGAGCAGTTCTTC
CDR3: CASSLAAAGEEQFF

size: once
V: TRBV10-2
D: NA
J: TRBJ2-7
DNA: TGCGCCAGCAGTGAGATTTTTTCAGGGGGGGCGATGGGTGAGCAGTACTTC
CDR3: CASSEIFSGGAMGEQYF

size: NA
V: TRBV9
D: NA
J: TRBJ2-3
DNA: TGTGCCAGCAGCGTAGACCACGGGGGCGGGAGACGCACAGATACGCAGTATTTT
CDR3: CASSVDHGGGRRTDTQYF

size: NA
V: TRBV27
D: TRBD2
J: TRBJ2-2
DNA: TGTGCCAGCAGTTCGACCCCTAGCGGGGGCACCGGGGAGCTGTTTTTT
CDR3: CASSSTPSGGTGELFF

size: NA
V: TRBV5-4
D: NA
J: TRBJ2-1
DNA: TGTGCCAGCAGCTTGGCGGTAGCGAAATACAATGAGCAGTTCTTC
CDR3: CASSLAVAKYNEQFF

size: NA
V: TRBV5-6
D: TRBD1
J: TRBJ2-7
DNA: TGTGCCAGCAACCTAAGGACAGGGGTAGTCGAGCAGTACTTC
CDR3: CASNLRTGVVEQYF

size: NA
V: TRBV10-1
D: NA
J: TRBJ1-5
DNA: TGCGCCAGCGCAACAGGGATCCCCGTGAGCAATCAGCCCCAGCATTTT
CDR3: CASATGIPVSNQPQHF

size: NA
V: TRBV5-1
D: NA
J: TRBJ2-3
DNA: TGCGCCAGCAGCTTGGCGGGGGCGAGGACAGATACGCAGTATTTT
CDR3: CASSLAGARTDTQYF

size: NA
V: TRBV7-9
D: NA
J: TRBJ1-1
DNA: TGTGCCAGCAGCTTCGGGGGTCGGACTGAAGCTTTCTTT
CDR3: CASSFGGRTEAFF

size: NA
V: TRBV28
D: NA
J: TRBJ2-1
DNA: TGTGCCAGCAGTTTAACCGGGAGTGTCTTTGTGAATGAGCAGTTCTTC
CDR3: CASSLTGSVFVNEQFF

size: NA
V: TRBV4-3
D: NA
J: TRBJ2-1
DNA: TGCGCCAGCAGCCAAGATTGGGAGGAGCACAATGAGCAGTTCTTC
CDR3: CASSQDWEEHNEQFF

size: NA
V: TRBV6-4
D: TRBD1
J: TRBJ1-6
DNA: TGTGCCAGCAGTGACACCTCCGGGACAGGTTCACCCCTCCACTTT
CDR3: CASSDTSGTGSPLHF

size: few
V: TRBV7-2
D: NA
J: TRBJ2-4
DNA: TGTGCCAGCAGCCGGGTTACAGGGACCATTCAGTACTTC
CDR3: CASSRVTGTIQYF

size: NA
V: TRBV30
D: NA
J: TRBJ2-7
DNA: TGTGCCTGGAGCGAGCCTGTGTGGGGGAGCCACGAGCAGTACTTC
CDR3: CAWSEPVWGSHEQYF

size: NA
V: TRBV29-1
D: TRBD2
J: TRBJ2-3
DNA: TGCAGCGTTGGTCCCAGCGGGGGCAGCACAGATACGCAGTATTTT
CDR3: CSVGPSGGSTDTQYF

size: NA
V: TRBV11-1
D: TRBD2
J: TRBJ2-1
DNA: TGTGCCAGCAGCCCAGGGACTAGGGGTTATGAGCAGTTCTTC
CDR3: CASSPGTRGYEQFF

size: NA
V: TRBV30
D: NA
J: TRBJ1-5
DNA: TGTGCCTGGAGTGTACGAGGGTACCGACAGCCCCAGCATTTT
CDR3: CAWSVRGYRQPQHF

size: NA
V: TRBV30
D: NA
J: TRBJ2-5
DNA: TGTGCCTGGAGTGTAGGGCTGAGAGAGACCCAGTACTTC
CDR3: CAWSVGLRETQYF

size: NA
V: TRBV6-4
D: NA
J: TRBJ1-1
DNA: TGTGCCAGCAGCCCTGGGGGCGTTAACACTGAAGCTTTCTTT
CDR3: CASSPGGVNTEAFF

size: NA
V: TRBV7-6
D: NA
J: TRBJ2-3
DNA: TGTGCCAGCGGGGCCGGGACAGATACGCAGTATTTT
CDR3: CASGAGTDTQYF

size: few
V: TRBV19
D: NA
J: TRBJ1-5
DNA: TGTGCCAGCCGCGGGGCGGGGAGCAATCAGCCCCAGCATTTT
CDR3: CASRGAGSNQPQHF

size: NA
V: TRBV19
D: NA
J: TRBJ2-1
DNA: TGTGCCAGTAGTATACCCGGGACGGTCGACGATGAGCAGTTCTTC
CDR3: CASSIPGTVDDEQFF

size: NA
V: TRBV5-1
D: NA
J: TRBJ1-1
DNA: TGCGCCAGCAGCTTGGGGGGATCCCTAGCACTCACTGAAGCTTTCTTT
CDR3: CASSLGGSLALTEAFF

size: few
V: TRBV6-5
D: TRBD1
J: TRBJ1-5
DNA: TGTGCCAGCAGATCGACAGGGAACTCCCAGGGGCCCCAGCATTTT
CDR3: CASRSTGNSQGPQHF

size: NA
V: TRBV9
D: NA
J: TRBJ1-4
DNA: TGTGCCAGCAGCGTAGGCCCACGGGATGAAAAACTGTTTTTT
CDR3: CASSVGPRDEKLFF

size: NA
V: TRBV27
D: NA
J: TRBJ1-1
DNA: TGTGCCAGCAGTTTATGGAATCTGAACACTGAAGCTTTCTTT
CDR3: CASSLWNLNTEAFF

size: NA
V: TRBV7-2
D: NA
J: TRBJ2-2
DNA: TGTGCCAGCAGCTATCTAGCGGAGGGGGGCACCGGGGAGCTGTTTTTT
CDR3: CASSYLAEGGTGELFF

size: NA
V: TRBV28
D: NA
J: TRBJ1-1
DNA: TGTGCCAGCAGACTGAACACTGAAGCTTTCTTT
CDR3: CASRLNTEAFF

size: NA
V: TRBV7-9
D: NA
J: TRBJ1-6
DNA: TGTGCCAGCACCCTAGACACTTCACCCCTCCACTTT
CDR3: CASTLDTSPLHF

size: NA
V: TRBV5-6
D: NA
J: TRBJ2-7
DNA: TGTGCCAGCAGCTTGGGAGCCTACGAGCAGTACTTC
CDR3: CASSLGAYEQYF

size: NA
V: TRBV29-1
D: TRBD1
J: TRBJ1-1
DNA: TGCAGCGTTGGGACAGGGGGTCTGGCCGTAGCTGAAGCTTTCTTT
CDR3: CSVGTGGLAVAEAFF

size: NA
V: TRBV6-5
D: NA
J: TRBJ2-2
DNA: TGTGCCAGCAGATTTGGAAACAGGGTTACCGGGGAGCTGTTTTTT
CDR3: CASRFGNRVTGELFF

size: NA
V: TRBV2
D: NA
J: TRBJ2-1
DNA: TGTGCCAGCAGTGTCCTTACGGGTGGTGAGCAGTTCTTC
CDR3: CASSVLTGGEQFF

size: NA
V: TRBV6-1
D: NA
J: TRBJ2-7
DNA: TGTGCCAGCAGTGAAGGGGTCTACGAGCAGTACTTC
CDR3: CASSEGVYEQYF

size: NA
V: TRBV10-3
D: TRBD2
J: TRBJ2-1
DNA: TGTGCCATCAGTGAAGGGGAGGGACACAATGAGCAGTTCTTC
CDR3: CAISEGEGHNEQFF

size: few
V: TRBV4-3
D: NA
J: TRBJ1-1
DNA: TGCGCCAGCAGCCATTCGAACACTGAAGCTTTCTTT
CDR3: CASSHSNTEAFF

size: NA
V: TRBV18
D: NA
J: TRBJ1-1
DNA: TGTGCCAGCTCACCACAGAGGGACACTGAAGCTTTCTTT
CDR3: CASSPQRDTEAFF

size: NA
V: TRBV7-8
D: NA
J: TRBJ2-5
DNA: TGTGCCAGCAGCTTAGCGTCCTTACAAGAGACCCAGTACTTC
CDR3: CASSLASLQETQYF

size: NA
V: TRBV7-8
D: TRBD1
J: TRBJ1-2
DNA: TGTGCCAGCAGCTTAGCTTCCGGACAGGGCATATATGGCTACACCTTC
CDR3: CASSLASGQGIYGYTF

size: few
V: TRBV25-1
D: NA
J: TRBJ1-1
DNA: TGTGCCAGCAGTGGTTCGGCTGAGATGAACACTGAAGCTTTCTTT
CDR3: CASSGSAEMNTEAFF